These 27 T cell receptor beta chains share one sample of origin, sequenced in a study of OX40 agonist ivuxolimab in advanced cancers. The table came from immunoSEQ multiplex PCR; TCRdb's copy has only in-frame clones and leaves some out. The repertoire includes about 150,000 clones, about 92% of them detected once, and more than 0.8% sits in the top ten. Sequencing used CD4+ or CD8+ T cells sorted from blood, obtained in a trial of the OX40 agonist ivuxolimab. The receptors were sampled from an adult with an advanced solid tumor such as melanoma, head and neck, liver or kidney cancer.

CDR3 residues: CACTREMGGELFF. As DNA, the CDR3 is TGTGCCTGCACGCGGGAGATGGGCGGGGAGCTGTTTTTT. This rearrangement joins TRBV2 to TRBJ2-2; 7 nucleotides match TRBD2. Trimming at V came to 11 bases and at J to 7 bases, leaving 10 bases not matched to a gene. CDR3 length: 13 amino acids. CDR1 is SNHLY, CDR2 FYNNEI, per germline.

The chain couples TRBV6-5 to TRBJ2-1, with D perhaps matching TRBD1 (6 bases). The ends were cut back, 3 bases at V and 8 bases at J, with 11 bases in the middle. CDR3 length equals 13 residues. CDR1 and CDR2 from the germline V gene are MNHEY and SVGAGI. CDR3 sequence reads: CASSYQGIDEQFF. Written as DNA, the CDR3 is TGTGCCAGCAGTTATCAGGGGATAGATGAGCAGTTCTTC.

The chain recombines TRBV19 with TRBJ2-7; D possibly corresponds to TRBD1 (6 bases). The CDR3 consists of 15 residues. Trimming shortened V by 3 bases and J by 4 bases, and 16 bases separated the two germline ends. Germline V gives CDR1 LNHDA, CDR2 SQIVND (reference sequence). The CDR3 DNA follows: TGTGCCAGTAGTATGAAACAGGGCCCTCTTTACGAGCAGTACTTC. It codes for CASSMKQGPLYEQYF.

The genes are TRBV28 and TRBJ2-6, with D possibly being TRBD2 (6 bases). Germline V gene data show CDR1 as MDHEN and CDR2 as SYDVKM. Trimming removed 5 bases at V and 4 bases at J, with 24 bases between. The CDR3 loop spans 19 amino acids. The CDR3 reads CASSPGDLALEEGANVLTF. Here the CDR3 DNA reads TGTGCCAGCAGTCCCGGGGACTTGGCGCTTGAGGAGGGGGCCAACGTCCTGACTTTC.

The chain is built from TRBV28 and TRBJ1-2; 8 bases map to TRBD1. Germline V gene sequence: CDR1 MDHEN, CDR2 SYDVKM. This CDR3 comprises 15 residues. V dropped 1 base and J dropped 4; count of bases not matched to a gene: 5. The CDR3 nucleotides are TGTGCCAGCAGTTTATCGCCAGGGGGCGTCTATGGCTACACCTTC. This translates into CASSLSPGGVYGYTF.

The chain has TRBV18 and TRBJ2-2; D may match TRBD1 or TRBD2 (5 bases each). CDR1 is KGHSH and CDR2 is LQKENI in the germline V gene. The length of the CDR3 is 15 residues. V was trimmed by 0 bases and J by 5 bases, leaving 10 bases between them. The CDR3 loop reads CASSPPGERTGELFF. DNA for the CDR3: TGTGCCAGCTCACCACCGGGGGAGCGGACCGGGGAGCTGTTTTTT.

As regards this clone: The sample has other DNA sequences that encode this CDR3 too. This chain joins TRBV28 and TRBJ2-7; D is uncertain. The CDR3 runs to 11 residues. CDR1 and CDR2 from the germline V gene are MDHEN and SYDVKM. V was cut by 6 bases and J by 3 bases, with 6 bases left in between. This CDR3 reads CASSLRYEQYF. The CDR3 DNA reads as TGTGCCAGCAGCCTCCGCTACGAGCAGTACTTC.

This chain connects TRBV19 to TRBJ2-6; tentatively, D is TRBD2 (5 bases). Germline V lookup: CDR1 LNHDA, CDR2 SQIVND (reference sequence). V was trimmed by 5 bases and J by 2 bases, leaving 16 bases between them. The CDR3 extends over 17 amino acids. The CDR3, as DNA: TGTGCCAGTAGTCCGGTGATCGGGGTACCTGGGGCCAACGTCCTGACTTTC. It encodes CASSPVIGVPGANVLTF.

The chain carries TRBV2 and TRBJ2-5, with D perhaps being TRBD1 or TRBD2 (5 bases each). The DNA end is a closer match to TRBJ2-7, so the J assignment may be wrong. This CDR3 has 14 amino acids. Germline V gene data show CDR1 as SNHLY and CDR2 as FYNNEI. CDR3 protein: CASTSGTRGYEQYF. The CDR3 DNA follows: TGTGCCAGCACTTCCGGGACGAGAGGCTACGAGCAGTACTTC.

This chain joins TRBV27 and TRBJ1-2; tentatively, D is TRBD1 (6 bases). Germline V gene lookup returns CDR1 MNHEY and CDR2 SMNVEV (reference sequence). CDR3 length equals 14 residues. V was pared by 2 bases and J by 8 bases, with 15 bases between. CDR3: CASSLQGPQRGYTF. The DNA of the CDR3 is TGTGCCAGCAGTTTACAGGGGCCGCAGAGGGGCTACACCTTC.

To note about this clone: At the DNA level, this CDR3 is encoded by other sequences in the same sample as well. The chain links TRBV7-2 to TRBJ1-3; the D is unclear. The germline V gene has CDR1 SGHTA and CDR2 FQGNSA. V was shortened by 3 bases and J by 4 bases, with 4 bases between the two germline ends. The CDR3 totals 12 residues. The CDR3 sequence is CASSFYGNTIYF. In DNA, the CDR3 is TGTGCCAGCAGCTTCTACGGAAACACCATATATTTT.

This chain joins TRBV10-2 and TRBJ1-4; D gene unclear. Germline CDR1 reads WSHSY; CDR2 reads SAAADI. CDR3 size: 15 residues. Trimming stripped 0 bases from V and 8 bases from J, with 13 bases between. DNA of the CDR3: TGCGCCAGCAGTGAGTCGATATTAGGAAGGGAAAAACTGTTTTTT. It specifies CASSESILGREKLFF.

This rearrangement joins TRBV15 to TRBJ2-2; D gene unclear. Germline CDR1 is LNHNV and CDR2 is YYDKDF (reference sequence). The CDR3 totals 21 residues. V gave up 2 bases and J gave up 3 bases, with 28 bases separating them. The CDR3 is CATSRPPEDPAGWIDTGELFF. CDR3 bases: TGTGCCACCAGCAGACCCCCCGAGGATCCAGCCGGTTGGATTGACACCGGGGAGCTGTTTTTT. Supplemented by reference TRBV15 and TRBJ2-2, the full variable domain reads DAMVIQNPRYQVTQFGKPVTLSCSQTLNHNVMYWYQQKSSQAPKLLFHYYDKDFNNEADTPDNFQSRRPNTSFCFLDIRSPGLGDTAMYLCATSRPPEDPAGWIDTGELFFGEGSRLTVL.

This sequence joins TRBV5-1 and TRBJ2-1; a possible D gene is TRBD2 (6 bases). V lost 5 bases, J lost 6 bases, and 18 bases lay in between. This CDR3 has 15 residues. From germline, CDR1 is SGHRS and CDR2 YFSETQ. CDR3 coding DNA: TGCGCCAGCAGGTGGGGGGTCCCAGGTACCAATGAGCAGTTCTTC. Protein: CASRWGVPGTNEQFF.

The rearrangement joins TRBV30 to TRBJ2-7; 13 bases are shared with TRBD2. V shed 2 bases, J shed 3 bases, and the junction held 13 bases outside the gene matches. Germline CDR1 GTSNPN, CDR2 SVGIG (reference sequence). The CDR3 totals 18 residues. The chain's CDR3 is CAWSRAGTSGTLGYEQYF. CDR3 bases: TGTGCCTGGAGTCGTGCCGGGACTAGCGGGACCTTGGGCTACGAGCAGTACTTC.

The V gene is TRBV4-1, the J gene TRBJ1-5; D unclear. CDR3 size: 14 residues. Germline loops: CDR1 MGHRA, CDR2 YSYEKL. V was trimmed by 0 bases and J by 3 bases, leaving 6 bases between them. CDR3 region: CASSQEGNNQPQHF. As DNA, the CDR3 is TGCGCCAGCAGCCAAGAAGGGAACAATCAGCCCCAGCATTTT.

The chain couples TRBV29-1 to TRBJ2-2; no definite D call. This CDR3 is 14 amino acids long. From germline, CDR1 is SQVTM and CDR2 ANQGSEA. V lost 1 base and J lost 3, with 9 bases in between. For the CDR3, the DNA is TGCAGCGTTGAAGTAGTCGCCCACACCGGGGAGCTGTTTTTT. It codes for CSVEVVAHTGELFF.

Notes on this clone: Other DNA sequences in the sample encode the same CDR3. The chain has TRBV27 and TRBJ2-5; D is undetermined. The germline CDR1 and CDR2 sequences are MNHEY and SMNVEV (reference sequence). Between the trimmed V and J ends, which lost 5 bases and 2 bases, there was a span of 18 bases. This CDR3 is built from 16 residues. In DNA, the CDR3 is TGTGCCAGCAGTCCGGTGGCGTCCTACCTACAAGAGACCCAGTACTTC. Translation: CASSPVASYLQETQYF.

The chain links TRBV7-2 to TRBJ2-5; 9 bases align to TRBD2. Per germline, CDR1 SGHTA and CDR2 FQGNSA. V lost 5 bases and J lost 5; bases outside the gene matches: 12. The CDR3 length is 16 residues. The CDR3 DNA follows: TGTGCCAGCAGCATTAGCATTGCGGGGGGGCGGGAGACCCAGTACTTC. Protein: CASSISIAGGRETQYF.

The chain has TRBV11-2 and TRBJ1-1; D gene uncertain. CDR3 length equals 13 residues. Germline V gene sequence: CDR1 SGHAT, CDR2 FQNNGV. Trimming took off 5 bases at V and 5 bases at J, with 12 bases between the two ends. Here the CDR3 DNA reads TGTGCCAGCAGCGCCGATCGGCGAACTGAAGCTTTCTTT. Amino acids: CASSADRRTEAFF.

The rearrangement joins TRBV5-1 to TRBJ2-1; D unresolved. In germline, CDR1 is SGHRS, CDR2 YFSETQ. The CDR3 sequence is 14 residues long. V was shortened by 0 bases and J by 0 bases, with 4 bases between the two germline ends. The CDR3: CASSLGNSYNEQFF. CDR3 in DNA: TGCGCCAGCAGCTTGGGTAACTCCTACAATGAGCAGTTCTTC.

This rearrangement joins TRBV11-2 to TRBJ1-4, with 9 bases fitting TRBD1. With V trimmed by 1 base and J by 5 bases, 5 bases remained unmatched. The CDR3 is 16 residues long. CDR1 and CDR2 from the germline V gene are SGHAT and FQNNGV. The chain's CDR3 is CASSLGYTGGNEKLFF. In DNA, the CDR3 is TGTGCCAGCAGCTTAGGGTATACAGGGGGCAATGAAAAACTGTTTTTT. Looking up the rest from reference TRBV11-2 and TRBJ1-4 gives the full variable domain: EAGVAQSPRYKIIEKRQSVAFWCNPISGHATLYWYQQILGQGPKLLIQFQNNGVVDDSQLPKDRFSAERLKGVDSTLKIQPAKLEDSAVYLCASSLGYTGGNEKLFFGSGTQLSVL.

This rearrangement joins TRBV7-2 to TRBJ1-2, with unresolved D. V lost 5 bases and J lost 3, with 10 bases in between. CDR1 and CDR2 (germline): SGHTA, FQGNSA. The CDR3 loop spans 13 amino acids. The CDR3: CASSVWADYGYTF. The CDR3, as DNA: TGTGCCAGCAGCGTGTGGGCGGACTATGGCTACACCTTC.

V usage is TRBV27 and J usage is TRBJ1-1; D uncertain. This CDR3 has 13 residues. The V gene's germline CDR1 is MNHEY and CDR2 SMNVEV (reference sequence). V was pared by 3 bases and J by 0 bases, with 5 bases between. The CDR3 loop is CASSFRVNTEAFF. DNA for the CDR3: TGTGCCAGCAGTTTTAGGGTGAACACTGAAGCTTTCTTT.

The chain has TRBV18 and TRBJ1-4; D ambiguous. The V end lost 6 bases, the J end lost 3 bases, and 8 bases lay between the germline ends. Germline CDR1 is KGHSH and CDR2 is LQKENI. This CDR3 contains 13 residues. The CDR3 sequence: CASSPGANEKLFF. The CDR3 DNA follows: TGTGCCAGCTCCCCCGGAGCTAATGAAAAACTGTTTTTT. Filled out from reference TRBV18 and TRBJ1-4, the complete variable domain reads NAGVMQNPRHLVRRRGQEARLRCSPMKGHSHVYWYRQLPEEGLKFMVYLQKENIIDESGMPKERFSAEFPKEGPSILRIQQVVRGDSAAYFCASSPGANEKLFFGSGTQLSVL.

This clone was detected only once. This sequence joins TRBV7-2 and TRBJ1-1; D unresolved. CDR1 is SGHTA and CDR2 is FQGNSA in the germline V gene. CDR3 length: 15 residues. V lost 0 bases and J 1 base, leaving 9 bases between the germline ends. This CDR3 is CASSLAGSENTEAFF. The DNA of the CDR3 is TGTGCCAGCAGCTTAGCAGGGTCAGAGAACACTGAAGCTTTCTTT.

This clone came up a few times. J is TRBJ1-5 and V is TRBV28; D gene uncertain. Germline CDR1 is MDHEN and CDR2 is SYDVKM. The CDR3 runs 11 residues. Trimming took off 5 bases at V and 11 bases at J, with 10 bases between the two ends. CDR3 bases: TGTGCCAGCAGTCACCACAAGGCCCAGCATTTT. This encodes CASSHHKAQHF. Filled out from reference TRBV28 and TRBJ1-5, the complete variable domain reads DVKVTQSSRYLVKRTGEKVFLECVQDMDHENMFWYRQDPGLGLRLIYFSYDVKMKEKGDIPEGYSVSREKKERFSLILESASTNQTSMYLCASSHHKAQHFGDGTRLSIL.